The present TCR beta chain was sequenced within a study of T-cell reconstitution after alpha-beta-depleted transplantation in children. Whole-study results and caveats: Some patients' high day-60 TCRbeta diversity was attributed to recipient cells surviving conditioning. Most T-cell counts and diversity one year after the transplant came from T cells that were newly produced. Where alpha-beta T cells came from about two months after transplant was reportedly several hundred expanded graft clones.

Germline-derived CDR1 and CDR2 are MNHEY and SMNVEV (reference sequence). The CDR3 covers 15 residues. V dropped 4 bases and J dropped 8; count of bases not matched to a gene: 7. Researchers prepared the TCRbeta library using unique molecular identifiers, the study reports. Via MiXCR, TCRdb re-called the PCR reads, giving one row per CDR3 protein. The sample comprises about 640,000 distinct CDR3 sequences, over 10% of which are singletons, and approximately 2% rests with the top ten. This clonotype has a count of ten or more. What it binds is not known. The sequenced sample was PBMCs, mostly from graft donor cells, obtained 360 days after TCRalphabeta/CD19-depleted stem cell transplant. The clonotype was recovered from a male patient aged 5 to 17 who had a stem cell transplant for acute myeloid leukemia, so the T cells may come from the graft donor. This chain connects TRBV27 to TRBJ2-1; 11 positions match TRBD1. The CDR3 loop reads CASSSGTGGRDEQFF. CDR3 bases: TGTGCCAGCAGTTCCGGGACAGGGGGTCGGGATGAGCAGTTCTTC.